This T cell receptor (beta chain) was identified during a study of T cell responses to AZD1222 COVID-19 vaccine. The study, taken as a whole, reports: Within unmutated variant regions lay the reported targets of nearly half of spike-specific TCRs. Baseline seropositivity characterized only a handful of AZD1222 recipients. Most donors were white British, females outnumbered males, and clonal diversity was possibly underestimated. Spike-specific TCR breadth and depth grew following two AZD1222 doses.

Only in-frame clones appear in the TCRdb table, and some are missing; sequencing was by immunoSEQ multiplex PCR. The top ten clones hold 6.9% of a sample with 160,000 or so clones, 80% to 90% of them seen once. About this clone itself: Its antigen is undetermined.

The sequence was collected from an adult who had recovered from COVID-19. The sequences come from peripheral blood, collected after recovery from COVID-19.

The CDR3 loop is CASSLSFQPQHF. The CDR3 nucleotides are TGTGCCAGCAGTTTAAGTTTTCAGCCCCAGCATTTT. The rearrangement uses TRBV28 and TRBJ1-5; unclear D gene. The ends were cut back, 2 bases at V and 6 bases at J, with 5 bases in the middle. Germline CDR1 is MDHEN and CDR2 is SYDVKM. This CDR3 contains 12 residues.